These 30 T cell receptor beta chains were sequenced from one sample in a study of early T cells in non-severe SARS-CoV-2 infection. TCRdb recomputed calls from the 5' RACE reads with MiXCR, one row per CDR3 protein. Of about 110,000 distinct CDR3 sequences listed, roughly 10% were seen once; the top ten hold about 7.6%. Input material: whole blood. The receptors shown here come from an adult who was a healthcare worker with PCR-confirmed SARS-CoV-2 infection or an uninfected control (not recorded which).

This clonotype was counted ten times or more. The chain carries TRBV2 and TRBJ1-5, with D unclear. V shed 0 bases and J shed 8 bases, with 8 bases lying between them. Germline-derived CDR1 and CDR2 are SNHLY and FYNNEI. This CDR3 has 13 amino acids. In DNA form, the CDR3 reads TGTGCCAGCAGTGAAGCCCGGGTGGAGCCCCAGCATTTT. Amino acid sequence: CASSEARVEPQHF. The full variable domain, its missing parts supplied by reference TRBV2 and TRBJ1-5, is EPEVTQTPSHQVTQMGQEVILRCVPISNHLYFYWYRQILGQKVEFLVSFYNNEISEKSEIFDDQFSVERPDGSNFTLKIRSTKLEDSAMYFCASSEARVEPQHFGDGTRLSIL.

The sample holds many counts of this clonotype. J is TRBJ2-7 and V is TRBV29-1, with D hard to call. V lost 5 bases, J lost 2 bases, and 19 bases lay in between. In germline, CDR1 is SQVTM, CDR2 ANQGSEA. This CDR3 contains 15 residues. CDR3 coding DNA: TGCAGCGTTCGGAACCGGGCCACTGGGACCTACGAGCAGTACTTC. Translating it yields CSVRNRATGTYEQYF.

The CDR3 DNA follows: TGTGCCAGCAGCTTGACTAGCGGCACAGATACGCAGTATTTT. Protein product: CASSLTSGTDTQYF. V is TRBV7-2 and J is TRBJ2-3; the match to TRBD2 covers 8 bases. This CDR3 comprises 14 residues. With V trimmed by 3 bases and J by 1 base, 0 bases remained unmatched. Germline V gene sequence: CDR1 SGHTA, CDR2 FQGNSA. The full variable domain, in which reference TRBV7-2 and TRBJ2-3 provide the parts outside the CDR3, is GAGVSQSPSNKVTEKGKDVELRCDPISGHTALYWYRQSLGQGLEFLIYFQGNSAPDKSGLPSDRFSAERTGGSVSTLTIQRTQQEDSAVYLCASSLTSGTDTQYFGPGTRLTVL.

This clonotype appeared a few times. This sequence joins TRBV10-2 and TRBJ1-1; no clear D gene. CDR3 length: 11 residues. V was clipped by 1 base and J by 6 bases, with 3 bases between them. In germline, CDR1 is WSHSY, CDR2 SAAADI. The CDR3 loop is CASSELAEAFF. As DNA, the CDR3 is TGCGCCAGCAGTGAGTTGGCTGAAGCTTTCTTT.

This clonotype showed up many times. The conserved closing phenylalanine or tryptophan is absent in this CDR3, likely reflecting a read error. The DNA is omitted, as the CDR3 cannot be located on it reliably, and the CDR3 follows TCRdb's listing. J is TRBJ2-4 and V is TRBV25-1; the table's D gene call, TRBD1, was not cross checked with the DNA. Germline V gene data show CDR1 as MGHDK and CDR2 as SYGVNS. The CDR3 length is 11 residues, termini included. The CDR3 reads CASGRTGEPSI.

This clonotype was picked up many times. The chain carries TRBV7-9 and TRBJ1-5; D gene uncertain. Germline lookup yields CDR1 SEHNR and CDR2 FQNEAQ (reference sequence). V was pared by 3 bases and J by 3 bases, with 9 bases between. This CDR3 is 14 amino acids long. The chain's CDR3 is CASSLGSINQPQHF. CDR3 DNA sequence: TGTGCCAGCAGCTTGGGCAGCATCAATCAGCCCCAGCATTTT.

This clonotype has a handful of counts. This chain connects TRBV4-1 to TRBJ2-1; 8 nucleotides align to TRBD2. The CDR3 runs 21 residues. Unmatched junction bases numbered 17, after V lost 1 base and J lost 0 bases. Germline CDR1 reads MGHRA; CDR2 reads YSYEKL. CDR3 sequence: CASSQVVAASGPRSSYNEQFF. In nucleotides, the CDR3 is TGCGCCAGCAGCCAAGTTGTGGCGGCTAGCGGGCCCCGGAGCTCCTACAATGAGCAGTTCTTC.

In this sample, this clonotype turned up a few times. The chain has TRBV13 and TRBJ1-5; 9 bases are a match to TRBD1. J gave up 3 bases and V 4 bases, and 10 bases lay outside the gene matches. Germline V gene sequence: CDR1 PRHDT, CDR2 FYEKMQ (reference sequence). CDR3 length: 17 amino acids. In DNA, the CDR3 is TGTGCCAGCAGCTCTCGGACAGGGGAGGCTACCAATCAGCCCCAGCATTTT. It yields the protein CASSSRTGEATNQPQHF.

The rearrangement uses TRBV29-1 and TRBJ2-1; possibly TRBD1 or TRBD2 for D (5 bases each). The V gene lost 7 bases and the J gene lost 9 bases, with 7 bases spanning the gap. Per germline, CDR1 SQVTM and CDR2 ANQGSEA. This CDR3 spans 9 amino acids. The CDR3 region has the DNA TGCAGCGCCGGGGCTGAGCAGTTCTTC. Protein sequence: CSAGAEQFF.

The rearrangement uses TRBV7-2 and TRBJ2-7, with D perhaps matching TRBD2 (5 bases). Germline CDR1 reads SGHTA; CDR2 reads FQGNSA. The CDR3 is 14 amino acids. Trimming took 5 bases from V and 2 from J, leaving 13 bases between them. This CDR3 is CASSPSSGTYEQYF. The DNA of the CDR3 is TGTGCCAGCAGCCCGTCAAGCGGAACCTACGAGCAGTACTTC.

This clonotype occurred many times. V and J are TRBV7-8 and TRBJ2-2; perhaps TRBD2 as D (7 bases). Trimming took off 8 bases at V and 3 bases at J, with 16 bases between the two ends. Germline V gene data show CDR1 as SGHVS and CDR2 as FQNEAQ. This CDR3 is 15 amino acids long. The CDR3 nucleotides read TGTGCCAGCCGTCCTAGAGGGGGGGACACCGGGGAGCTGTTTTTT. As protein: CASRPRGGDTGELFF.

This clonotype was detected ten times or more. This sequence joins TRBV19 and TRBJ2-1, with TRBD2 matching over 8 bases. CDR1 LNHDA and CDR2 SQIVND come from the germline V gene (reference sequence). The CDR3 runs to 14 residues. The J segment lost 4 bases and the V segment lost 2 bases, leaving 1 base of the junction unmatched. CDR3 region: CASSITGGYNEQFF. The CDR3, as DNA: TGTGCCAGTAGTATAACGGGAGGGTACAATGAGCAGTTCTTC.

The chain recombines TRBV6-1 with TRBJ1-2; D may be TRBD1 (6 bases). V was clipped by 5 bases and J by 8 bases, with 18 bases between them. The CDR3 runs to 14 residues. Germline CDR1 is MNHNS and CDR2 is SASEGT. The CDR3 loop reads CASSKQGSFWGYTF. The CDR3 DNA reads TGTGCCAGCAGTAAACAGGGATCTTTCTGGGGCTACACCTTC.

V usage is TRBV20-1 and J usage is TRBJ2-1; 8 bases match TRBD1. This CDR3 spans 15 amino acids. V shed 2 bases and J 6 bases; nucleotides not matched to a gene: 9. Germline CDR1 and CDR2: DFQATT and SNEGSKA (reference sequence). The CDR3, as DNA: TGCAGTGCTAGACCGACAGGGGCAGGCATCAATGAGCAGTTCTTC. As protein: CSARPTGAGINEQFF.

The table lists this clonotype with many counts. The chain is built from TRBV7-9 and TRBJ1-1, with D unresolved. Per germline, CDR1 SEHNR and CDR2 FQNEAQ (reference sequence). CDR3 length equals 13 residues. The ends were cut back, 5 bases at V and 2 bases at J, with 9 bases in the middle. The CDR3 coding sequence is TGTGCCAGCAGCCCACAGAAAAACACTGAAGCTTTCTTT. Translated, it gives CASSPQKNTEAFF.

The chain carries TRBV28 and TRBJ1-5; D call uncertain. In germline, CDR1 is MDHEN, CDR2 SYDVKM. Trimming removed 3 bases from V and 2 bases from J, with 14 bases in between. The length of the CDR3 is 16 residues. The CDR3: CASSFGAVSGNQPQHF. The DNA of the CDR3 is TGTGCCAGCAGTTTTGGAGCTGTGAGTGGCAATCAGCCCCAGCATTTT.

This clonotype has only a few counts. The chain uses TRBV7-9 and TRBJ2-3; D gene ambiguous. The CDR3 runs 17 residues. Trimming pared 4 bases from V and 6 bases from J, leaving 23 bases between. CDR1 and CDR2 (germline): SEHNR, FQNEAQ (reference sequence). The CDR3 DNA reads TGTGCCAGCAGCTCTTTTCCGAGAGACTCCTTCGGGGATACGCAGTATTTT. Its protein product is CASSSFPRDSFGDTQYF.

Written as DNA, the CDR3 is TGTGCCAGCAGTCCAACCGGAGCGGGAACCTACGAGCAGTACTTC. Protein: CASSPTGAGTYEQYF. The V call is TRBV28, the J call TRBJ2-7, with TRBD2 matching 7 bases. The V and J ends lost 5 bases and 2 bases, in that order; junction bases with no gene match: 9. CDR3 length: 15 amino acids. Germline V CDR1 and CDR2: MDHEN, SYDVKM.

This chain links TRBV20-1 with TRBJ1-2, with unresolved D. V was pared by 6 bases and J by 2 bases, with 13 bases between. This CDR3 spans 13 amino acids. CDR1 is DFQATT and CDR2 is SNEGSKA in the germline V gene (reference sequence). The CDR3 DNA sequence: TGCAGTGCGCTAGTACCCGACAACTATGGCTACACCTTC. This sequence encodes CSALVPDNYGYTF.

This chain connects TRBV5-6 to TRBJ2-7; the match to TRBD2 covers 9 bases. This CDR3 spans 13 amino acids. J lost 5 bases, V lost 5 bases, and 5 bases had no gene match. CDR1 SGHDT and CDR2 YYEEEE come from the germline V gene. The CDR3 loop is CASSFGTSHEQYF. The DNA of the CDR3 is TGTGCCAGCAGTTTCGGGACTAGCCACGAGCAGTACTTC.

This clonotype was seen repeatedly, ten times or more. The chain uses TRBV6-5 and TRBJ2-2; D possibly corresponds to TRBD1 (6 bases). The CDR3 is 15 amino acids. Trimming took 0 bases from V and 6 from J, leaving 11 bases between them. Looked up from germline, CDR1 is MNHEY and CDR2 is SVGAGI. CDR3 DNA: TGTGCCAGCAGTTACTCGGGCAGGGGATCCGGGGAGCTGTTTTTT. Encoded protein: CASSYSGRGSGELFF.

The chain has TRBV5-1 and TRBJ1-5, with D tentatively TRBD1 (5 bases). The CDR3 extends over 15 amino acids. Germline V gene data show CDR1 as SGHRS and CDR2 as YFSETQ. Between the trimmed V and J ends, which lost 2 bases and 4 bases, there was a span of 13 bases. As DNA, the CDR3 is TGCGCCAGCAGCTTCCTAGGAGGGGTAAATCAGCCCCAGCATTTT. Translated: CASSFLGGVNQPQHF.

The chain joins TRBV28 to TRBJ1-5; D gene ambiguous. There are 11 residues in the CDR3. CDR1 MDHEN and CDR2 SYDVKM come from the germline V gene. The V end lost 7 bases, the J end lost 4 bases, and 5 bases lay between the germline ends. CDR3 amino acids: CASKGNQPQHF. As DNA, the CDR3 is TGTGCCAGCAAAGGGAATCAGCCCCAGCATTTT.

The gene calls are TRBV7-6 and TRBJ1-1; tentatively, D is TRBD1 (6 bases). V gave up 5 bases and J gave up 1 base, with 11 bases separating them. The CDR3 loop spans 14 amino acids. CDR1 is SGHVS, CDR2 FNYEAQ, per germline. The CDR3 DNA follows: TGTGCCAGCAGCAGACAGGAGGGGAACACTGAAGCTTTCTTT. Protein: CASSRQEGNTEAFF.

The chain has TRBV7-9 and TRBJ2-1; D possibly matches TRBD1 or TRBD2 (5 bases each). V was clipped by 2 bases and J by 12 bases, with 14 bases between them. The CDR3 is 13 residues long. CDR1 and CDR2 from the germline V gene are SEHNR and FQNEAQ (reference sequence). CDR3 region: CASSLIGTYGQFF. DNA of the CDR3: TGTGCCAGCAGCTTAATAGGGACGTACGGGCAGTTCTTC.

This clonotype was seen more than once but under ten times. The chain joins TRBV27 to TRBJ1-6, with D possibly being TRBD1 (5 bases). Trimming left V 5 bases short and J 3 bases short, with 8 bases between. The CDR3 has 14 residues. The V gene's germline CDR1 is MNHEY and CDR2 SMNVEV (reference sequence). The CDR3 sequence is CASSGGNYNSPLHF. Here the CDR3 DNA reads TGTGCCAGCAGTGGGGGGAACTATAATTCACCCCTCCACTTT.

CDR3 loop: CASRSRGENTGELFF. The CDR3 DNA reads TGTGCCAGCAGATCCAGGGGGGAGAACACCGGGGAGCTGTTTTTT. V usage is TRBV6-5 and J usage is TRBJ2-2, with a possible D match to TRBD1 (7 bases). The CDR3 has 15 residues. Germline-derived CDR1 and CDR2 are MNHEY and SVGAGI. V dropped 6 bases and J dropped 1 base, with 12 bases sitting between them.

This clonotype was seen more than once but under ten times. The CDR3 coding sequence is TGTGCCAGCAGTTTAGGACAGATTTACAATGAGCAGTTCTTC. It encodes CASSLGQIYNEQFF. The rearrangement uses TRBV28 and TRBJ2-1; possibly TRBD1 for D (6 bases). Germline lookup yields CDR1 MDHEN and CDR2 SYDVKM. The CDR3 contains 14 residues. Trimming took 2 bases from V and 4 from J, leaving 9 bases between them.

The CDR3 here is CSARSEFTGELFF. CDR3 nucleotide sequence: TGCAGTGCTAGATCCGAGTTCACCGGGGAGCTGTTTTTT. The J gene is TRBJ2-2, the V gene TRBV20-1; D gene uncertain. The CDR3 sequence is 13 residues long. Germline V CDR1 and CDR2: DFQATT, SNEGSKA (reference sequence). V was trimmed by 2 bases and J by 4 bases, leaving 8 bases between them.

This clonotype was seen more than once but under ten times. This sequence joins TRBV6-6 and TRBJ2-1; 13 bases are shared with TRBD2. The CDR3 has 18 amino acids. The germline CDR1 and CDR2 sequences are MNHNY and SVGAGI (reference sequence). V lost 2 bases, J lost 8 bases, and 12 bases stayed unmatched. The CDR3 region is CASSYAKTSGRFFDEQFF. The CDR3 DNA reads TGTGCCAGCAGTTACGCTAAGACTAGCGGGAGGTTTTTCGATGAGCAGTTCTTC.